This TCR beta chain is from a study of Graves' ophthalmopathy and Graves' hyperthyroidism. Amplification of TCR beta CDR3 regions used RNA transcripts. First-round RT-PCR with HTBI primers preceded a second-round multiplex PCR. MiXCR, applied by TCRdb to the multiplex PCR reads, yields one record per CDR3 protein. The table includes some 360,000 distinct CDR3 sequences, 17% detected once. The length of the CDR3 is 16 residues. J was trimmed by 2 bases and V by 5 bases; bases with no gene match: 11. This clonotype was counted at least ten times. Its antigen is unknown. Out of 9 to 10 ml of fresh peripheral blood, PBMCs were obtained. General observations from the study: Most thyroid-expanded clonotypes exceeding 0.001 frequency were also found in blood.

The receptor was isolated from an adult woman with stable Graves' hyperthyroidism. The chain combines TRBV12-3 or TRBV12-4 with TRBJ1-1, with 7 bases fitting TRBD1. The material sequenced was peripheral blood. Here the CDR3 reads CASSPLQGRGNTEAFF. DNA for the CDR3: TGTGCCAGCAGTCCCTTACAGGGGAGAGGAAACACTGAAGCTTTCTTT.